This TCR beta chain was documented in a study of blood T cells in healthy people across ages. Study-wide results and limits: The study found more naive CD4+ cells and higher diversity in long-lived than aged donors.

Worth noting for this clonotype: Its target is unknown.

PCR was performed a second time for roughly 6 to 12 cycles using a sample-barcoded 5' primer and a J-beta primer mix. From the 5' RACE reads, TCRdb called clonotypes with MiXCR, one entry per CDR3 protein. Here the sample spans 800,000 to 1,000,000 distinct CDR3 sequences, roughly 52% being singletons. The germline CDR1 and CDR2 sequences are MGHRA and YSYEKL. V was cut by 0 bases and J by 0 bases, with 9 bases left in between. This CDR3 is built from 16 residues. This receptor was identified in a man aged 30 to 39 in good health. Material: blood. The chain recombines TRBV4-1 with TRBJ1-5; D perhaps matches TRBD1 (6 bases). In nucleotides, the CDR3 is TGCGCCAGCAGCCAAGATGGGGGCGTTAGCAATCAGCCCCAGCATTTT. This sequence encodes CASSQDGGVSNQPQHF.